This TCR beta chain comes out of a study of T cell clonotyping in hematopoietic cell transplantation. V shed 10 bases, J shed 0 bases, and the junction held 11 bases outside the gene matches. The CDR3 contains 15 residues. In germline, CDR1 is MNHNS, CDR2 SASEGT. Generated by immunoSEQ multiplex PCR, the TCRdb table keeps only in-frame clones and is missing some. The sample has 15,000 or so clones; roughly four fifths are singletons. V is TRBV6-1 and J is TRBJ2-7, with TRBD2 matching 8 bases. The TCR comes from a female patient in her 40s who had an allogeneic stem cell transplant from a related donor, so T cells may come from the graft donor. Some clones in this sample may be carry-over from other donors' samples. The sequenced sample was PBMCs, obtained 100 days after allogeneic stem cell transplant. In DNA form, the CDR3 reads TGTGCCACGGGGGGGGTGGTAGATTACTCCTACGAGCAGTACTTC. Its protein product is CATGGVVDYSYEQYF.